These 21 T cell receptor beta chains were sequenced from one sample in a study of blood T cell repertoires in COVID-19. Clones were sequenced by immunoSEQ multiplex PCR, and TCRdb holds only the in-frame ones, with some missing. The sample holds 200,000 to 250,000 clones, around 81% seen once. Sequenced: peripheral blood. All receptors come from a man aged 25-45 years who had recovered from COVID-19.

The V gene is TRBV7-9, the J gene TRBJ2-3, with 11 bases matching TRBD2. Germline V gene sequence: CDR1 SEHNR, CDR2 FQNEAQ (reference sequence). CDR3 length: 16 residues. V shed 4 bases and J 1 base; nucleotides not matched to a gene: 4. CDR3 DNA sequence: TGTGCCAGCAGCTCCTTAGCGGGGGGGCGCACAGATACGCAGTATTTT. Residues: CASSSLAGGRTDTQYF.

The V gene is TRBV6-6, the J gene TRBJ1-2; unclear D gene. In germline, CDR1 is MNHNY, CDR2 SVGAGI (reference sequence). The CDR3 covers 16 residues. The germline V and J ends were trimmed by 6 bases and 1 base, with 18 bases remaining between them. CDR3 DNA sequence: TGTGCCAGCAGGCCCCGCAGGACGGGAGTTAACTATGGCTACACCTTC. Translation: CASRPRRTGVNYGYTF.

J is TRBJ2-1 and V is TRBV19, with D possibly TRBD1 on 6 matching bases. Trimming removed 5 bases at V and 6 bases at J, with 20 bases between. The CDR3 consists of 16 residues. Germline CDR1 LNHDA, CDR2 SQIVND (reference sequence). Written as DNA, the CDR3 is TGTGCCAGTAGTCCCCAGACAGGCCCCCTAGTCAATGAGCAGTTCTTC. Residues: CASSPQTGPLVNEQFF.

The V and J genes are TRBV4-2 and TRBJ1-4; D not resolved. Germline CDR1 LGHNA, CDR2 YNFKEQ. Trimming removed 1 base from V and 0 bases from J, with 12 bases in between. The CDR3 has 17 residues. The CDR3 protein is CASSQGKGGATNEKLFF. In DNA form, the CDR3 reads TGTGCCAGCAGCCAAGGGAAGGGCGGGGCAACTAATGAAAAACTGTTTTTT.

This chain joins TRBV6-4 and TRBJ2-3; tentatively, D is TRBD2 (6 bases). Germline CDR1 MRHNA, CDR2 SNTAGT. The CDR3 sequence is 16 residues long. V lost 6 bases and J lost 4, with 20 bases in between. The CDR3 bases are TGTGCCAGCAGCGACAAAGGGGACTCGGGGGCAGATACGCAGTATTTT. Translating it yields CASSDKGDSGADTQYF.

The chain has TRBV4-2 and TRBJ1-4; D is unclear. Trimming stripped 1 base from V and 4 bases from J, with 7 bases between. This CDR3 region has 14 residues. Germline V lookup: CDR1 LGHNA, CDR2 YNFKEQ. CDR3 sequence reads: CASSQVRDNEKLFF. The CDR3 nucleotides read TGTGCCAGCAGCCAAGTCCGGGATAATGAAAAACTGTTTTTT.

The genes are TRBV5-1 and TRBJ1-1, with 9 bases that match TRBD1. V shed 4 bases, J shed 5 bases, and the junction held 6 bases outside the gene matches. Germline V gene lookup returns CDR1 SGHRS and CDR2 YFSETQ. The CDR3 has 14 residues. CDR3 amino acids: CASSDGQGRTEAFF. The CDR3 nucleotides are TGCGCCAGCAGCGACGGACAGGGGAGGACTGAAGCTTTCTTT.

V usage is TRBV9 and J usage is TRBJ2-3, with D maybe TRBD2 (6 bases). V was trimmed by 3 bases and J by 1 base, leaving 6 bases between them. The CDR3 sequence is 13 residues long. Germline V gives CDR1 SGDLS, CDR2 YYNGEE. The CDR3 loop reads CASSAGGTDTQYF. The CDR3 DNA follows: TGTGCCAGCAGCGCGGGGGGCACAGATACGCAGTATTTT.

The chain couples TRBV7-3 to TRBJ2-5, with a weak D call TRBD1 (6 bases). The CDR3 has 13 amino acids. Germline lookup yields CDR1 SGHTA and CDR2 FQGTGA. Deletions cut 8 bases from V and 1 base from J, with 11 bases between. For the CDR3, the DNA is TGTGCCAGCGCCAGGGGATCCCAAGAGACCCAGTACTTC. Translating it yields CASARGSQETQYF.

This rearrangement joins TRBV11-2 to TRBJ2-7, with 9 bases that match TRBD1. V was clipped by 5 bases and J by 3 bases; unmatched bases: 5. The CDR3 runs to 14 residues. Germline CDR1 and CDR2: SGHAT and FQNNGV. CDR3 in amino acids: CASSLRDRDYEQYV. The CDR3 DNA is TGTGCCAGCAGCCTACGGGACAGGGACTACGAGCAGTACGTC.

V and J are TRBV7-2 and TRBJ1-5; no firm D call. The germline CDR1 and CDR2 sequences are SGHTA and FQGNSA. This CDR3 is 15 amino acids long. V lost 6 bases and J 4 bases, leaving 16 bases between the germline ends. In nucleotides, the CDR3 is TGTGCCAGCAGGCAAAACCCTTCTACGAATCAGCCCCAGCATTTT. This gives the protein CASRQNPSTNQPQHF.

This clone was seen many times. The chain uses TRBV27 and TRBJ1-2; D is ambiguous. The germline V gene has CDR1 MNHEY and CDR2 SMNVEV (reference sequence). Trimming removed 7 bases from V and 3 bases from J, with 18 bases in between. The length of the CDR3 is 15 residues. In nucleotides, the CDR3 is TGTGCCAGCAACATCAACTATAATCACCACTATGGCTACACCTTC. Its translation: CASNINYNHHYGYTF.

This clone has a single count. The V gene is TRBV7-2, the J gene TRBJ2-1; TRBD2 agrees at 9 bases. From germline, CDR1 is SGHTA and CDR2 FQGNSA. Trimming cost V 2 bases and J 7 bases; bases outside gene matches: 6. There are 15 residues in the CDR3. CDR3 protein: CASSLSAGGPNEQFF. The CDR3 DNA reads as TGTGCCAGCAGCTTATCTGCGGGGGGGCCGAATGAGCAGTTCTTC.

The genes are TRBV25-1 and TRBJ2-1; D perhaps matches TRBD2 (6 bases). The germline gives CDR1 MGHDK, CDR2 SYGVNS. The CDR3 loop spans 16 amino acids. The V end was cut by 6 bases, the J end by 7 bases, with 22 bases between. The CDR3 DNA reads TGTGCCAGCAGCGTCGGTCGGAGGGAGCTTAGAAATGAGCAGTTCTTC. It codes for CASSVGRRELRNEQFF.

In this sample, this clone turned up a few times. The J gene is TRBJ2-1, the V gene TRBV7-3; the D gene is possibly TRBD2 (6 bases). Trimming removed 1 base from V and 4 bases from J, with 8 bases in between. Germline V gives CDR1 SGHTA, CDR2 FQGTGA. The CDR3 length is 14 residues. The CDR3 DNA reads TGTGCCAGCAGCTTAATAGGGACTTACAATGAGCAGTTCTTC. Protein: CASSLIGTYNEQFF.

The CDR3, as DNA: TGTGCCACTTCAAGCGGGGGCATAAACAATGAGCAGTTCTTC. This sequence encodes CATSSGGINNEQFF. V and J are TRBV6-5 and TRBJ2-1; the match to TRBD2 covers 8 bases. The V gene's germline CDR1 is MNHEY and CDR2 SVGAGI. The CDR3 sequence is 14 residues long. The ends lost 10 bases at V and 5 bases at J; junction bases unmatched: 10.

The chain employs TRBV23-1 and TRBJ1-3, with a weak D call TRBD1 (6 bases). TRBV23-1 counts as an open reading frame of uncertain function. Trimming removed 8 bases at V and 2 bases at J, with 13 bases between. This CDR3 spans 14 amino acids. DNA of the CDR3: TGCGCCAGCGAATCAGGGGCAGCTGGAAACACCATATATTTT. Its translation is CASESGAAGNTIYF.

This clone was observed a handful of times. This chain links TRBV5-1 with TRBJ1-6; TRBD1 might be the D (5 bases). V lost 0 bases, J lost 6 bases, and 10 bases lay in between. The CDR3 runs 15 residues. Germline CDR1 is SGHRS and CDR2 is YFSETQ. The CDR3 loop reads CASSLDRIPNSPLHF. DNA of the CDR3: TGCGCCAGCAGCTTGGACAGGATCCCTAATTCACCCCTCCACTTT.

The chain carries TRBV3-1 (or the pseudogene TRBV3-2) and TRBJ1-5, with D possibly matching TRBD1 (5 bases). CDR1 and CDR2 (germline): LGHDT, YNNKEL (reference sequence). The CDR3 is 15 amino acids. Trimming shortened V by 1 base and J by 0 bases, and 7 bases separated the two germline ends. In DNA, the CDR3 is TGTGCCAGCAGCCAAGGACAGTATAGCAATCAGCCCCAGCATTTT. Its translation: CASSQGQYSNQPQHF.

The chain is built from TRBV28 and TRBJ1-2; TRBD1 matches at 7 bases. Germline CDR1 MDHEN, CDR2 SYDVKM. Trimming at V came to 8 bases and at J to 0 bases, leaving 6 bases not matched to a gene. This CDR3 has 14 amino acids. CDR3 residues: CASGPGTANYGYTF. The CDR3 DNA reads as TGTGCCAGCGGGCCCGGGACAGCTAACTATGGCTACACCTTC.

This clone was detected only once. This chain connects TRBV5-1 to TRBJ2-2, with 11 bases matching TRBD1. This CDR3 has 17 residues. Trimming removed 1 base from V and 5 bases from J; junction bases left unmatched: 7. Germline CDR1 is SGHRS and CDR2 is YFSETQ. The CDR3 protein is CASSLFGDRGNTGELFF. CDR3 in DNA: TGCGCCAGCAGCTTGTTCGGGGACAGGGGGAATACCGGGGAGCTGTTTTTT.